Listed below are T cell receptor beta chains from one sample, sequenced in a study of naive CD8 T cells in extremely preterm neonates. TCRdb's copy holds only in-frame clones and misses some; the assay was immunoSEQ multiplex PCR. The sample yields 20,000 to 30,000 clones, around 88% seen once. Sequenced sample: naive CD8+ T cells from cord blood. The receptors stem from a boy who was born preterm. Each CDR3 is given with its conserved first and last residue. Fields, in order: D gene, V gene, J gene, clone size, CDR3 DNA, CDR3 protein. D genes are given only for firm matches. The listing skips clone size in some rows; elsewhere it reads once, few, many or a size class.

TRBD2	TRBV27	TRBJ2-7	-	TGTGCCAGCAGTTTAGGGACTACCTACGAGCAGTACTTC	CASSLGTTYEQYF
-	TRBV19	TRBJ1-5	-	TGTGCCAGTAGTATAGTCGGCAGAAGCAATCAGCCCCAGCATTTT	CASSIVGRSNQPQHF
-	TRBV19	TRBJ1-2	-	TGTGCCAGTAGTATAAATAACTATGGCTACACCTTC	CASSINNYGYTF
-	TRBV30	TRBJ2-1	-	TGTGCCTGGAGCCGGGACAACAATGAGCAGTTCTTC	CAWSRDNNEQFF
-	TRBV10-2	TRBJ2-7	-	TGCGCCAGCAGTCAGGGTTACGAGCAGTACTTC	CASSQGYEQYF
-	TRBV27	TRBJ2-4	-	TGTGCCAGCAGTTTAAGGGGTGCCCTAGCCAAAAACATTCAGTACTTC	CASSLRGALAKNIQYF
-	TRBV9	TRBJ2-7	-	TGTGCCAGCAGCGTAGGACAGGTTCCTTCCTACGAGCAGTACTTC	CASSVGQVPSYEQYF
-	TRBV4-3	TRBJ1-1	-	TGCGCCAGCAGCCAAGATCGAACGAACACTGAAGCTTTCTTT	CASSQDRTNTEAFF
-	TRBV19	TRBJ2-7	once	TGTGCCAGTAGTGACAGCTCCTACGAGCAGTACTTC	CASSDSSYEQYF
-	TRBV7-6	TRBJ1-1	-	TGTGCCAGCAGCTTAGAGGGAAACACTGAAGCTTTCTTT	CASSLEGNTEAFF
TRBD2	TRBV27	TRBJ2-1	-	TGTGCCAGCAGTTCCACAGCGGGGGGCCCCTACAATGAGCAGTTCTTC	CASSSTAGGPYNEQFF
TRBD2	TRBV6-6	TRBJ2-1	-	TGTGCCAGCAGCCCCATCTGGGGGGGCTACAATGAGCAGTTCTTC	CASSPIWGGYNEQFF
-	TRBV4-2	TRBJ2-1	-	TGTGCCAGCAGCCAAAGAGGGGGAGATGAGCAGTTCTTC	CASSQRGGDEQFF
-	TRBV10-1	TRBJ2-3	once	TGCGCCAGCAGTGCAGATACGCAGTATTTT	CASSADTQYF
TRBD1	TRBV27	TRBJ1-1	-	TGTGCCAGCAGTTCGGCAGGGGGCACTGAAGCTTTCTTT	CASSSAGGTEAFF
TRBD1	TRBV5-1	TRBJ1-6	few	TGCGCCAGCAGCTGGACAGGGGGCTATAATTCACCCCTCCACTTT	CASSWTGGYNSPLHF
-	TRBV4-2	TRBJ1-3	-	TGTGCCAGCAGCCAAGTGTTCTCTGGAAACACCATATATTTT	CASSQVFSGNTIYF
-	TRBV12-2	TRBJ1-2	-	TGTGCAAGTCGCTTAGGGACATACTATGGCTACACCTTC	CASRLGTYYGYTF
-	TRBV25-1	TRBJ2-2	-	TGTGCCAGCAGACAGGCGAACACCGGGGAGCTGTTTTTT	CASRQANTGELFF
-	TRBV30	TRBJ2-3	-	TGTGCCTGGAGTGCGGGGGGCTCAGATACGCAGTATTTT	CAWSAGGSDTQYF
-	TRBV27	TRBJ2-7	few	TGTGCCAGCAGTTTACAGGGCTCCTACGAGCAGTACTTC	CASSLQGSYEQYF
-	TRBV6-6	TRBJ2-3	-	TGTGCCAGCAGTTACTACAGCACAGATACGCAGTATTTT	CASSYYSTDTQYF
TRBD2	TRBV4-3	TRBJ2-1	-	TGCGCCAGCAGCCAAGAGGGACTAGCGGCCTACAATGAGCAGTTCTTC	CASSQEGLAAYNEQFF
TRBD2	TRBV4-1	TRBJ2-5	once	TGCGCCAGCAGCCAACTAGCGGGGGGGCAAGAGACCCAGTACTTC	CASSQLAGGQETQYF
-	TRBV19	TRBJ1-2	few	TGTGCCAGTAGTATGGGACAAAACTATGGCTACACCTTC	CASSMGQNYGYTF
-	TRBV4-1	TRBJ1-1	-	TGCGCCAGCAGCCAAGATCACACTGAAGCTTTCTTT	CASSQDHTEAFF
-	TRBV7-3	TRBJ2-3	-	TGTGCCAGCAGCTTAGCGGGGGCTAGCACAGATACGCAGTATTTT	CASSLAGASTDTQYF
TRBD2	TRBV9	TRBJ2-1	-	TGTGCCAGCAGCGTAGCGACTAGCGGGGCTTACTACAATGAGCAGTTCTTC	CASSVATSGAYYNEQFF
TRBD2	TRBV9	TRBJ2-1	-	TGTGCCAGCAGCTCCGGGACTAGCTCCTACAATGAGCAGTTCTTC	CASSSGTSSYNEQFF
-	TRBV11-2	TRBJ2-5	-	TGTGCCAGCAGCTTACACCGAGAGACCCAGTACTTC	CASSLHRETQYF
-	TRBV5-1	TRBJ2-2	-	TGCGCCAGCAGCTTGGACTACACCGGGGAGCTGTTTTTT	CASSLDYTGELFF
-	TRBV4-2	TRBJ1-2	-	TGTGCCAGCAGCCCACCCAGGGAAAACTATGGCTACACCTTC	CASSPPRENYGYTF
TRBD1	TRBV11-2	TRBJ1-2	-	TGTGCCAGCAGCTTAGGACAGGGGGCTAACTATGGCTACACCTTC	CASSLGQGANYGYTF
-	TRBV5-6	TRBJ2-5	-	TGTGCCAGCAGCTTGGGACTAGTGCTAGAGACCCAGTACTTC	CASSLGLVLETQYF
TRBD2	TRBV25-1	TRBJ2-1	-	TGTGCCAGCAGTGAATCGACTAGCGGGGGGGCCTACAATGAGCAGTTCTTC	CASSESTSGGAYNEQFF
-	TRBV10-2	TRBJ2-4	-	TGCGCCAGCAGTGAGTCCAGGGCCAAAAACATTCAGTACTTC	CASSESRAKNIQYF
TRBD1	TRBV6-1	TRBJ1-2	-	TGTGCCAGCAGGACAGGGGGCTACACCTTC	CASRTGGYTF
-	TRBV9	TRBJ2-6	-	TGTGCCAGCAGCGTAGCTGGGGCCAACGTCCTGACTTTC	CASSVAGANVLTF
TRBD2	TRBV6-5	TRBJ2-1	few	TGTGCCAGCAGTTACCGTAGCGGGGGGATCAATGAGCAGTTCTTC	CASSYRSGGINEQFF
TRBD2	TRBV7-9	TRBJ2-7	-	TGTGCCAGCAGCTTAGGGACTAGAGTTAACGAGCAGTACTTC	CASSLGTRVNEQYF
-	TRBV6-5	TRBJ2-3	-	TGTGCCAGCAGTTACGGGGGCACAGATACGCAGTATTTT	CASSYGGTDTQYF
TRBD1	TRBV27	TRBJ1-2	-	TGTGCCAGCACCTTCAGACAGGGTTACTATGGCTACACCTTC	CASTFRQGYYGYTF
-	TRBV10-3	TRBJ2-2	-	TGTGCCATCAGTGAGTCGGACACCGGGGAGCTGTTTTTT	CAISESDTGELFF
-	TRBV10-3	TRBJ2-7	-	TGTGCCATCAGTAAGGACAGCTCCTACGAGCAGTACTTC	CAISKDSSYEQYF
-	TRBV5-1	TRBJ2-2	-	TGCGCCAGCAGTCCGTGCGGCGTACGCACCGGGGAGCTGTTTTTT	CASSPCGVRTGELFF
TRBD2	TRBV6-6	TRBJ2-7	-	TGTGCCAGCAGTTACGGACTAGCGTCCTACGAGCAGTACTTC	CASSYGLASYEQYF
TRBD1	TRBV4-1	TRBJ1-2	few	TGCGCCAGCAGCCAAGAGACAGGGGGGACTTATGGCTACACCTTC	CASSQETGGTYGYTF
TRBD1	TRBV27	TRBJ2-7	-	TGTGCCAGCAGTTTTTCAGGGGGCTACGAGCAGTACTTC	CASSFSGGYEQYF
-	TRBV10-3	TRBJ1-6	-	TGTGCCATCAGTGAAGCAGGGAGCTCCTATAATTCACCCCTCCACTTT	CAISEAGSSYNSPLHF
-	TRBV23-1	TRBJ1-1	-	TGCGCCAGCAGTCAAAGGACAGACACTGAAGCTTTCTTT	CASSQRTDTEAFF
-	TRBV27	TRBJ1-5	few	TGTGCCAGCAGTTTACAGGGGAGCAATCAGCCCCAGCATTTT	CASSLQGSNQPQHF